This T cell receptor beta chain originates from a study of Graves' ophthalmopathy and Graves' hyperthyroidism. Study-level points and caveats: Thyroid clonotypes that were expanded above 0.001 frequency mostly also appeared in blood.

The CDR3 spans 13 residues. V lost 2 bases and J 3 bases, leaving 7 bases between the germline ends. Germline CDR1 SQVTM, CDR2 ANQGSEA. Amplification of the TCR beta CDR3 regions used RNA transcripts (as template). The library came from an HTBI-primed first-round RT-PCR and a second-round multiplex PCR. MiXCR was run by TCRdb on the multiplex PCR reads, yielding one entry per CDR3 protein. The table has over 650,000 distinct CDR3 sequences, over 40% seen once. Worth noting for this clonotype: What it recognizes is unknown.

Someone took the PBMCs out of about 10 ml of fresh peripheral blood. The sequenced sample was peripheral blood. The chain recombines TRBV29-1 with TRBJ1-4, with D unresolved. The TCR sequence derives from an adult man with Graves' ophthalmopathy. CDR3 in amino acids: CSVELGANEKLFF. CDR3 sequence (DNA): TGCAGCGTTGAATTGGGCGCTAATGAAAAACTGTTTTTT.